This T cell receptor (beta chain) was recovered during a study of CD8+ T cells in alopecia areata. Points from the study as a whole: Scalp samples also contribute reads from the resident alphabeta T cells found in normal skin.

Of note for this clone: Antigen specificity is unknown.

Trimming took 6 bases from V and 3 from J, leaving 3 bases between them. The CDR3 is 11 amino acids. In germline, CDR1 is LNHDA, CDR2 SQIVND (reference sequence). cDNA serving as the sequencing template came from extracted, reverse transcribed RNA. The table came from immunoSEQ multiplex PCR; TCRdb's copy has only in-frame clones and leaves some out. This table holds about 97,000 clones, around 38% found once. Collection of lesional scalp punch biopsies and peripheral blood was performed in alopecia areata patients. Sorting of CD4+ and CD8+ T cells was performed on PBMCs. This sequence originates from a human donor with alopecia areata. Sample: CD4+ T cells sorted from blood. The J gene is TRBJ2-1, the V gene TRBV19, with D unresolved. In DNA form, the CDR3 reads TGTGCCAGTAGGGACTACAATGAGCAGTTCTTC. Translated, it gives CASRDYNEQFF. Drawing the rest from reference TRBV19 and TRBJ2-1, the complete variable domain is DGGITQSPKYLFRKEGQNVTLSCEQNLNHDAMYWYRQDPGQGLRLIYYSQIVNDFQKGDIAEGYSVSREKKESFPLTVTSAQKNPTAFYLCASRDYNEQFFGPGTRLTVL.